What follows are 22 T cell receptor beta chains derived from one specimen sequenced in a study of blood T cell repertoires in COVID-19. The protocol was immunoSEQ multiplex PCR, while the TCRdb copy is restricted to in-frame clones and leaves out a portion. This sample carries 120,000 to 150,000 clones, approximately 86% of them seen once, and the ten largest clones take 4%. The sequencing input was PBMCs or T cells enriched from blood (not recorded which). Receptors were obtained from a woman in her thirties or forties who had been exposed to COVID-19.

This clone appeared once. In DNA, the CDR3 is TGTGCCAGCAGTGAAGTCCCGACAGTCAACTATGGCTACACCTTC. This translates into CASSEVPTVNYGYTF. This chain links TRBV2 with TRBJ1-2; weak D call: TRBD1 (5 bases). The CDR3 totals 15 residues. Trimming cost V 1 base and J 2 bases, with 11 bases left between them. Germline V gene data show CDR1 as SNHLY and CDR2 as FYNNEI.

V gene TRBV6-2 or TRBV6-3 combines with J gene TRBJ2-7; 9 nucleotides match TRBD2. Germline trimming cut 0 bases from V and 2 bases from J; bases unmatched to any gene: 5. The CDR3 extends over 16 amino acids. From germline, CDR1 is MNHEY and CDR2 SVGEGT. CDR3 protein: CASSYSIRGGAYEQYF. The CDR3 DNA reads TGTGCCAGCAGTTACTCGATTCGCGGGGGGGCCTACGAGCAGTACTTC.

This clone was seen once. The V and J genes are TRBV29-1 and TRBJ2-1, with 9 bases aligning to TRBD1. The CDR3 has 13 amino acids. Trimming took 4 bases from V and 10 from J; bases not matched to a gene: 8. The germline V gene encodes CDR1 SQVTM and CDR2 ANQGSEA. CDR3 sequence: CSVVTGGPGEQFF. The DNA of the CDR3 is TGCAGCGTTGTTACAGGGGGCCCCGGCGAGCAGTTCTTC.

This chain connects TRBV10-3 to TRBJ1-2; the match to TRBD1 covers 9 bases. The CDR3 runs 14 residues. The V gene's germline CDR1 is ENHRY and CDR2 SYGVKD. The V and J ends lost 5 bases and 2 bases, in that order; junction bases with no gene match: 3. The CDR3 spells CAISPGQGNYGYTF. DNA of the CDR3: TGTGCCATCAGTCCGGGACAGGGAAACTATGGCTACACCTTC.

The rearrangement uses TRBV6-5 and TRBJ1-1; D might be TRBD1 (5 bases). V lost 4 bases and J lost 1, with 7 bases in between. The CDR3 length is 13 residues. Per the germline V gene, CDR1 is MNHEY and CDR2 is SVGAGI. In DNA, the CDR3 is TGTGCCAGCAGTTCGGGGGAGAACACTGAAGCTTTCTTT. It codes for CASSSGENTEAFF.

This chain connects TRBV27 to TRBJ1-2; D ambiguous. There are 13 residues in the CDR3. Germline loops: CDR1 MNHEY, CDR2 SMNVEV (reference sequence). Trimming took 6 bases from V and 8 from J, leaving 16 bases between them. CDR3 sequence reads: CASRATAVGGYTF. The CDR3 coding sequence is TGTGCCAGCAGAGCAACAGCGGTCGGGGGCTACACCTTC.

The chain employs TRBV9 and TRBJ1-1; a possible D gene is TRBD1 (5 bases). Trimming cost V 0 bases and J 4 bases, with 10 bases left between them. Germline CDR1 is SGDLS and CDR2 is YYNGEE. The CDR3 is 14 amino acids. This chain's CDR3 is CASSVGGWGTEAFF. Here the CDR3 DNA reads TGTGCCAGCAGCGTAGGGGGCTGGGGCACTGAAGCTTTCTTT.

In DNA, the CDR3 is TGTGCCAGCAGTTTTGTCGTGACTGAAGCTTTCTTT. This sequence encodes CASSFVVTEAFF. The V and J genes are TRBV12-3 or TRBV12-4 and TRBJ1-1; D remains unclear. The CDR3 sequence is 12 residues long. V was pared by 3 bases and J by 5 bases, with 7 bases between.

The J gene is TRBJ2-3, the V gene TRBV7-9; 7 bases match TRBD1. CDR1 SEHNR and CDR2 FQNEAQ come from the germline V gene (reference sequence). The ends lost 5 bases at V and 3 bases at J; junction bases unmatched: 8. The CDR3 has 15 residues. CDR3 bases: TGTGCCAGCAGCCCGCGAGGGGGCGGTACAGATACGCAGTATTTT. It encodes CASSPRGGGTDTQYF.

The chain is built from TRBV3-1 (or the pseudogene TRBV3-2) and TRBJ2-5, with D tentatively TRBD2 (5 bases). The V end lost 1 base, the J end lost 7 bases, and 16 bases lay between the germline ends. The germline gives CDR1 LGHDT, CDR2 YNNKEL (reference sequence). CDR3 size: 15 residues. The CDR3 spells CASSQGAVGRVTQYF. CDR3 sequence (DNA): TGTGCCAGCAGCCAAGGAGCGGTCGGGCGGGTGACCCAGTACTTC.

The rearrangement links TRBV18 to TRBJ1-1, with 8 bases lining up with TRBD1. Germline V gene lookup returns CDR1 KGHSH and CDR2 LQKENI. The CDR3 runs 15 residues. The trim removed 3 bases at V and 5 bases at J, leaving 8 bases unmatched. DNA of the CDR3: TGTGCCAGCTCACCTCAGGGGGCAGGAAGTACTGAAGCTTTCTTT. Translated, it gives CASSPQGAGSTEAFF.

This clone was recorded a few times. The chain employs TRBV11-2 and TRBJ2-7; D is uncertain. Per the germline V gene, CDR1 is SGHAT and CDR2 is FQNNGV. V dropped 7 bases and J dropped 0 bases, with 13 bases sitting between them. CDR3 length: 14 residues. Here the CDR3 DNA reads TGTGCCAGCACCTCGCGGTGGAGCTCCTACGAGCAGTACTTC. Amino acid sequence: CASTSRWSSYEQYF.

This chain connects TRBV7-9 to TRBJ1-4; no clear D gene. The CDR3 loop spans 15 amino acids. V was pared by 4 bases and J by 8 bases, with 17 bases between. Per the germline V gene, CDR1 is SEHNR and CDR2 is FQNEAQ (reference sequence). The CDR3 spells CASSSPGGEGEKLFF. In nucleotides, the CDR3 is TGTGCCAGCAGCTCCCCTGGTGGGGAGGGAGAAAAACTGTTTTTT.

The chain uses TRBV19 and TRBJ1-5; 9 bases fit TRBD1. The V and J ends lost 6 bases and 10 bases, in that order; junction bases with no gene match: 13. CDR1 LNHDA and CDR2 SQIVND come from the germline V gene (reference sequence). The CDR3 spans 15 residues. The CDR3 DNA follows: TGTGCCAGTAGCCAAACCGGGACAGGGCTTCTTCCCCAGCATTTT. Its translation: CASSQTGTGLLPQHF.

The rearrangement uses TRBV6-6 and TRBJ2-7; 7 nucleotides line up with TRBD1. The V gene end was trimmed by 5 bases and the J gene end by 3 bases; junction bases not matched to a gene: 7. Germline-derived CDR1 and CDR2 are MNHNY and SVGAGI (reference sequence). The CDR3 contains 14 residues. In DNA form, the CDR3 reads TGTGCCAGCAGTAAACGGAGACAGGGCTACGAGCAGTACTTC. This gives the protein CASSKRRQGYEQYF.

The CDR3: CAISGTTGNTDTQYF. CDR3 in DNA: TGTGCCATCAGTGGAACGACGGGAAACACAGATACGCAGTATTTT. The chain employs TRBV10-3 and TRBJ2-3; the D gene is possibly TRBD2 (5 bases). Trimming removed 4 bases from V and 2 bases from J, with 13 bases in between. The CDR3 is 15 residues long. From germline, CDR1 is ENHRY and CDR2 SYGVKD.

The V gene is TRBV5-5, the J gene TRBJ1-5; no reliable D call. This CDR3 spans 12 amino acids. V lost 4 bases and J 4 bases, leaving 6 bases between the germline ends. The V gene's germline CDR1 is SGHKS and CDR2 YYEKEE (reference sequence). The CDR3 region is CASSNPNQPQHF. The CDR3, as DNA: TGTGCCAGCAGCAATCCTAATCAGCCCCAGCATTTT.

V gene TRBV6-2 or TRBV6-3 combines with J gene TRBJ2-5; D may be TRBD2 (6 bases). Looked up from germline, CDR1 is MNHEY and CDR2 is SVGEGT. The CDR3 is 18 residues long. Trimming cost V 0 bases and J 5 bases, with 22 bases left between them. The CDR3 spells CASSYSTKRARGVETQYF. CDR3 DNA: TGTGCCAGCAGTTACTCTACCAAGCGGGCCCGAGGGGTGGAGACCCAGTACTTC.

The chain links TRBV27 to TRBJ2-1, with D tentatively TRBD2 (5 bases). Germline assignment: CDR1 MNHEY and CDR2 SMNVEV (reference sequence). The V end lost 6 bases, the J end lost 4 bases, and 7 bases lay between the germline ends. This CDR3 region has 12 residues. The CDR3 DNA sequence: TGTGCCAGCAGCGGGATTTACAATGAGCAGTTCTTC. It encodes CASSGIYNEQFF.

As to this clone: Its ends do not fully match the called genes, so a read error is possible. This rearrangement joins TRBV7-9 to TRBJ1-1; the D gene is possibly TRBD1 (5 bases). CDR1 is SEHNR, CDR2 FQNEAQ, per germline (reference sequence). This CDR3 is 12 amino acids long. The DNA for the CDR3 is TGTGCCAGCAGCTTAGGGGATGGGGCCACCCTCTTT. This encodes CASSLGDGATLF.

CDR3 sequence (DNA): TGTGCCAGCAGCCCCGGGACTAGCGTGTACAATGAGCAGTTCTTC. It specifies CASSPGTSVYNEQFF. This rearrangement joins TRBV3-1 (or the pseudogene TRBV3-2) to TRBJ2-1, with 10 bases fitting TRBD2. CDR1 and CDR2 from the germline V gene are LGHDT and YNNKEL (reference sequence). The CDR3 totals 15 residues. V lost 4 bases to trimming and J lost 4 bases; unmatched junction nucleotides: 4.

The chain joins TRBV6-4 to TRBJ2-3; 7 bases match TRBD2. J was trimmed by 2 bases and V by 4 bases; bases with no gene match: 3. The CDR3 is 14 amino acids. From germline, CDR1 is MRHNA and CDR2 SNTAGT. The CDR3 here is CASSAGGHTDTQYF. As DNA, the CDR3 is TGTGCCAGCAGTGCGGGAGGACACACAGATACGCAGTATTTT.